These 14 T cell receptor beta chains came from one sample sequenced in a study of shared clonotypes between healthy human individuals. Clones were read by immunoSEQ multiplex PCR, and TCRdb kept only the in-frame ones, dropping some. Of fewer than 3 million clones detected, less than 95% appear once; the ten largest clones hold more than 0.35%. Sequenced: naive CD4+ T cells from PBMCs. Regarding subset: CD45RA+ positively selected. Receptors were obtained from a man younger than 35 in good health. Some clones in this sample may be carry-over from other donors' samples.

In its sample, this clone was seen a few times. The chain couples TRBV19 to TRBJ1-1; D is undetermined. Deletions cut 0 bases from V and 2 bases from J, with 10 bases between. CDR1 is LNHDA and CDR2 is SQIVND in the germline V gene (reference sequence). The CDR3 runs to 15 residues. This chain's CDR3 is CASSIDTGRNTEAFF. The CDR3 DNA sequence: TGTGCCAGTAGTATAGACACGGGGAGAAACACTGAAGCTTTCTTT.

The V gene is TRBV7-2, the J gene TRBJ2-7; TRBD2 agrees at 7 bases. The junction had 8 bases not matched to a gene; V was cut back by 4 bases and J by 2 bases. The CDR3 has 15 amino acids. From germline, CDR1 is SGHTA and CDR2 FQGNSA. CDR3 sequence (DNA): TGTGCCAGCAGCTCCTTAGCGGGTAACGCCTACGAGCAGTACTTC. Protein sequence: CASSSLAGNAYEQYF.

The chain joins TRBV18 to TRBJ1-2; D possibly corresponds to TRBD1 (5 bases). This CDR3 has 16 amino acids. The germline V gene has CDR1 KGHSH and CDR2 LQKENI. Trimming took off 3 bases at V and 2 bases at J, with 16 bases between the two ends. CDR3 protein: CASSPGASRVNYGYTF. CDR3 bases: TGTGCCAGCTCACCTGGGGCCAGTAGGGTCAACTATGGCTACACCTTC. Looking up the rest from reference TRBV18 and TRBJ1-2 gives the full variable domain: NAGVMQNPRHLVRRRGQEARLRCSPMKGHSHVYWYRQLPEEGLKFMVYLQKENIIDESGMPKERFSAEFPKEGPSILRIQQVVRGDSAAYFCASSPGASRVNYGYTFGSGTRLTVV.

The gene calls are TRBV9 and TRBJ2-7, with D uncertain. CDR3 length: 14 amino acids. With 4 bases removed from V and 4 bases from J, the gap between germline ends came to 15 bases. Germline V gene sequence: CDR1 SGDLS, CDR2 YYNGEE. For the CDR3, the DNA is TGTGCCAGCAGCCCGGCCCCTCAAGTTTACGAGCAGTACTTC. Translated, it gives CASSPAPQVYEQYF.

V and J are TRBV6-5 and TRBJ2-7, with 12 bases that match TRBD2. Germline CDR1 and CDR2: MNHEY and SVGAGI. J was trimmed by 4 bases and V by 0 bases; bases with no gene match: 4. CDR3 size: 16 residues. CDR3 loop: CASSYSTSGSPYEQYF. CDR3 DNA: TGTGCCAGCAGTTACTCGACTAGCGGGAGCCCTTACGAGCAGTACTTC.

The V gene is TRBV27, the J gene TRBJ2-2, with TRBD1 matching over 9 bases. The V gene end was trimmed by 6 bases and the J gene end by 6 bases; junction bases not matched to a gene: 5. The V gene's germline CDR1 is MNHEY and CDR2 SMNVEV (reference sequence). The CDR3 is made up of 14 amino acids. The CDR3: CASRGTGRAGELFF. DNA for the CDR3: TGTGCCAGCAGAGGGACAGGGAGGGCCGGGGAGCTGTTTTTT.

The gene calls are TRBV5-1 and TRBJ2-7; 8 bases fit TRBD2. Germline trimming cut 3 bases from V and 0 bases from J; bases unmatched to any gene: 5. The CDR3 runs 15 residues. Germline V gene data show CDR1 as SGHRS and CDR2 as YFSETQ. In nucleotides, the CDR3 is TGCGCCAGCAGCTCGAGACTAGCGCGCTCCTACGAGCAGTACTTC. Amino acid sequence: CASSSRLARSYEQYF.

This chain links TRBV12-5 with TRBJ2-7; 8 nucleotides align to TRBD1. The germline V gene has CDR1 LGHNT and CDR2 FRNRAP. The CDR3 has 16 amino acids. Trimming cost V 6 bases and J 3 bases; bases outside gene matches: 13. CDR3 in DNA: TGTGCTAGTGGCAGCAGTAAAGACAGGGGCCTCTACGAGCAGTACTTC. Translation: CASGSSKDRGLYEQYF. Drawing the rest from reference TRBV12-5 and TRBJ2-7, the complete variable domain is DARVTQTPRHKVTEMGQEVTMRCQPILGHNTVFWYRQTMMQGLELLAYFRNRAPLDDSGMPKDRFSAEMPDATLATLKIQPSEPRDSAVYFCASGSSKDRGLYEQYFGPGTRLTVT.

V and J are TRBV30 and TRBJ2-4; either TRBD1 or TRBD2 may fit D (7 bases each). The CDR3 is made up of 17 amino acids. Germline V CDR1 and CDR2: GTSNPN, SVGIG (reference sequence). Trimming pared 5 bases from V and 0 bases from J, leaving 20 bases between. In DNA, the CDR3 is TGTGCCTGGCCGGAGGGGGGGGACAGAATAGCCAAAAACATTCAGTACTTC. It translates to CAWPEGGDRIAKNIQYF.

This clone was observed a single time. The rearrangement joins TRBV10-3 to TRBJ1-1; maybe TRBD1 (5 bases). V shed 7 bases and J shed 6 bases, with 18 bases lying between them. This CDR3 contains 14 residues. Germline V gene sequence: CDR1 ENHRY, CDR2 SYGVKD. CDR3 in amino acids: CAINSNGVGPEAFF. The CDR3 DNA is TGTGCCATCAACTCGAACGGGGTGGGACCTGAAGCTTTCTTT.

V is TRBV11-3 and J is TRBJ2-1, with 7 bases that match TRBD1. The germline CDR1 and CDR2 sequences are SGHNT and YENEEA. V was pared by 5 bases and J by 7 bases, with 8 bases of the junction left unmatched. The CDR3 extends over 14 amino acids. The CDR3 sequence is CASSPRDRINEQFF. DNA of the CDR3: TGTGCCAGCAGCCCCCGGGACAGAATAAATGAGCAGTTCTTC.

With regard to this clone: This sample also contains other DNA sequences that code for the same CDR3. CDR3 amino acids: CASSFRDRGYEQYF. For the CDR3, the DNA is TGTGCCAGCAGCTTTCGGGACAGGGGCTACGAGCAGTACTTC. The chain carries TRBV5-6 and TRBJ2-7; TRBD1 agrees at 10 bases. This CDR3 contains 14 residues. V gave up 2 bases and J gave up 3 bases; unmatched junction bases: 2. CDR1 SGHDT and CDR2 YYEEEE come from the germline V gene.

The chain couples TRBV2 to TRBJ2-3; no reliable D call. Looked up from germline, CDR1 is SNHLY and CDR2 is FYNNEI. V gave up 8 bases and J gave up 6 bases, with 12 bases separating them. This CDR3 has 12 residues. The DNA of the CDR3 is TGTGCCAGCGGCTACGCGTCCGATACGCAGTATTTT. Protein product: CASGYASDTQYF.

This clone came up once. Written as DNA, the CDR3 is TGTGCCAGCTCACCATATGGCCAGCGGGAGAACAATGAGCAGTTCTTC. It translates to CASSPYGQRENNEQFF. V and J are TRBV18 and TRBJ2-1, with 8 bases aligning to TRBD2. Looked up from germline, CDR1 is KGHSH and CDR2 is LQKENI. The CDR3 has 16 residues. V was clipped by 2 bases and J by 5 bases; unmatched bases: 8.